Below are 32 T cell receptor beta chains sequenced from a single sample in a study of T cell changes during pregnancy in multiple sclerosis. This table comes from immunoSEQ multiplex PCR, and its TCRdb copy is limited to in-frame clones, with some not included. The data show over 25,000 clones, 91% seen once. The material sequenced was CD8+ T cells from peripheral blood mononuclear cells, taken in the second trimester of pregnancy. Receptor source: a female donor in good health, enrolled as a control in a pregnancy study.

This chain joins TRBV19 and TRBJ2-7, with D possibly being TRBD1 (6 bases). CDR3 length: 14 amino acids. Deletions cut 5 bases from V and 2 bases from J, with 13 bases between. The germline CDR1 and CDR2 sequences are LNHDA and SQIVND (reference sequence). The CDR3 bases are TGTGCCAGTAGTCCAGGACAGTTCCCCTACGAGCAGTACTTC. It specifies CASSPGQFPYEQYF.

The rearrangement joins TRBV11-2 to TRBJ2-3; a possible D gene is TRBD1 (6 bases). Germline-derived CDR1 and CDR2 are SGHAT and FQNNGV. V lost 7 bases to trimming and J lost 4 bases, with 21 bases between them. The CDR3 runs 16 residues. CDR3 protein: CASTPLYGGNSDTQYF. For the CDR3, the DNA is TGTGCCAGCACCCCACTCTATGGGGGCAATTCAGATACGCAGTATTTT.

The chain carries TRBV11-3 and TRBJ2-7; maybe TRBD2 (5 bases). CDR1 SGHNT and CDR2 YENEEA come from the germline V gene. V gave up 3 bases and J gave up 2 bases, with 14 bases separating them. CDR3 length equals 15 residues. The CDR3 sequence: CASSFLVGRTYEQYF. The CDR3, as DNA: TGTGCCAGCAGCTTCTTGGTGGGGAGAACCTACGAGCAGTACTTC.

The rearrangement joins TRBV5-6 to TRBJ1-1, with D possibly matching TRBD1 (5 bases). V gave up 4 bases and J gave up 6 bases, with 19 bases separating them. In germline, CDR1 is SGHDT, CDR2 YYEEEE. This CDR3 is 15 amino acids long. CDR3 amino acids: CASSLPGFATSEAFF. The CDR3 DNA follows: TGTGCCAGCAGCCTTCCAGGGTTTGCGACCTCTGAAGCTTTCTTT.

The rearrangement joins TRBV30 to TRBJ2-7; D is uncertain. Germline V gene sequence: CDR1 GTSNPN, CDR2 SVGIG (reference sequence). The CDR3 spans 13 residues. V shed 3 bases and J shed 2 bases, with 11 bases lying between them. Here the CDR3 DNA reads TGTGCCTGGAGCCCCCAACACACCTACGAGCAGTACTTC. It translates to CAWSPQHTYEQYF.

This clone was recorded once. This chain joins TRBV4-2 and TRBJ1-2, with a tentative D call TRBD1 (5 bases). This CDR3 is built from 15 residues. Germline V CDR1 and CDR2: LGHNA, YNFKEQ. V lost 0 bases, J lost 2 bases, and 10 bases lay in between. CDR3 nucleotides: TGTGCCAGCAGCCAAGAAGACAGCACAAACTATGGCTACACCTTC. Translation gives CASSQEDSTNYGYTF.

The J gene is TRBJ2-4, the V gene TRBV13; 10 nucleotides line up with TRBD1. V shed 5 bases and J 5 bases; nucleotides not matched to a gene: 6. The CDR3 runs 15 residues. Germline lookup yields CDR1 PRHDT and CDR2 FYEKMQ (reference sequence). This chain's CDR3 is CASSVRGTGENIQYF. Here the CDR3 DNA reads TGTGCCAGCAGCGTCAGGGGGACAGGGGAAAACATTCAGTACTTC.

V usage is TRBV11-1 and J usage is TRBJ1-1, with D unresolved. The CDR3 runs 13 residues. The germline V gene encodes CDR1 SGHAT and CDR2 FQDESV (reference sequence). V was cut by 5 bases and J by 1 base, with 8 bases left in between. The CDR3 nucleotides read TGTGCCAGCAGCCTAACAGCGAACACTGAAGCTTTCTTT. Its translation is CASSLTANTEAFF.

The rearrangement links TRBV5-3 to TRBJ2-7; D might be TRBD2 (5 bases). TRBV5-3 belongs to the ORF category, with a function that is uncertain. This CDR3 comprises 17 residues. V was clipped by 2 bases and J by 1 base, with 19 bases between them. DNA of the CDR3: TGTGCCAGAAGCTTAAGCTTAGGTTCCGGGGTGTCCTACGAGCAGTACTTC. As protein: CARSLSLGSGVSYEQYF.

This rearrangement joins TRBV5-1 to TRBJ2-5; D may be TRBD1 (5 bases). The V gene's germline CDR1 is SGHRS and CDR2 YFSETQ. There are 16 residues in the CDR3. V gave up 3 bases and J gave up 2 bases, with 17 bases separating them. The CDR3 nucleotides read TGCGCCAGCAGCTACCGCCTGCAGGGCGTTCAAGAGACCCAGTACTTC. It is translated as CASSYRLQGVQETQYF.

The rearrangement joins TRBV9 to TRBJ2-1; D is perhaps TRBD2 (5 bases). The ends were cut back, 4 bases at V and 0 bases at J, with 14 bases in the middle. This CDR3 region has 16 residues. Germline V gives CDR1 SGDLS, CDR2 YYNGEE. The CDR3 here is CASSLDLRSSYNEQFF. In DNA form, the CDR3 reads TGTGCCAGCAGCCTGGACTTGCGCAGCTCCTACAATGAGCAGTTCTTC.

In DNA, the CDR3 is TGCGCCAGCAGCCAAGTTAATTACAATGAGCAGTTCTTC. Protein product: CASSQVNYNEQFF. This chain links TRBV4-3 with TRBJ2-1; D is unresolved. CDR1 and CDR2 (germline): LGHNA, YSLEER. The CDR3 has 13 residues. The V and J ends lost 1 base and 4 bases respectively, with 5 bases between them.

V and J are TRBV6-5 and TRBJ1-2; 9 bases fit TRBD1. The V segment lost 0 bases and the J segment 3 bases; nucleotides outside the gene matches: 5. CDR1 and CDR2 from the germline V gene are MNHEY and SVGAGI. The CDR3 runs to 16 residues. The CDR3 region is CASSYSWDRVDYGYTF. The CDR3 DNA is TGTGCCAGCAGTTACTCCTGGGACAGGGTTGACTATGGCTACACCTTC.

The V gene is TRBV5-1, the J gene TRBJ2-1, with TRBD2 identical over 11 bases. Germline trimming cut 1 base from V and 0 bases from J; bases unmatched to any gene: 12. The CDR3 is 20 residues long. Germline V gene lookup returns CDR1 SGHRS and CDR2 YFSETQ. CDR3 residues: CASSLIMVAGGPGSYNEQFF. In nucleotides, the CDR3 is TGCGCCAGCAGCTTGATCATGGTAGCGGGGGGGCCGGGCTCCTACAATGAGCAGTTCTTC.

The J gene is TRBJ1-5, the V gene TRBV9; 8 nucleotides agree with TRBD1. The V and J ends lost 0 bases and 6 bases, in that order; junction bases with no gene match: 5. This CDR3 has 15 amino acids. Germline CDR1 is SGDLS and CDR2 is YYNGEE. The CDR3 loop reads CASSVDAGGGQPQHF. The CDR3 DNA sequence: TGTGCCAGCAGCGTAGACGCAGGGGGCGGTCAGCCCCAGCATTTT.

The DNA of the CDR3 is TGTGCCAGCAGCCTGAGGCAGGCAGGGGGCGGTGGGGCCAAAAACATTCAGTACTTC. The encoded protein is CASSLRQAGGGGAKNIQYF. The gene calls are TRBV5-4 and TRBJ2-4; 8 nucleotides line up with TRBD1. Germline values: CDR1 SGHNT, CDR2 YYREEE (reference sequence). The junction had 16 bases not matched to a gene; V was cut back by 4 bases and J by 1 base. The CDR3 contains 19 residues.

V is TRBV9 and J is TRBJ2-2; 10 positions agree with TRBD1. The CDR3 has 14 amino acids. Germline V gene data show CDR1 as SGDLS and CDR2 as YYNGEE. V dropped 5 bases and J dropped 3; count of bases not matched to a gene: 1. CDR3 bases: TGTGCCAGCAGGGGGACAGGGGACACCGGGGAGCTGTTTTTT. Translated: CASRGTGDTGELFF.

The chain combines TRBV2 with TRBJ1-5; the D gene is possibly TRBD1 (5 bases). Germline loops: CDR1 SNHLY, CDR2 FYNNEI. This CDR3 is 15 amino acids long. V was clipped by 3 bases and J by 3 bases, with 12 bases between them. For the CDR3, the DNA is TGTGCCAGCAGTGAGTTATCAGGGAACAATCAGCCCCAGCATTTT. Encoded protein: CASSELSGNNQPQHF.

The chain employs TRBV16 and TRBJ2-3; 10 bases align to TRBD1. Germline values: CDR1 KGHSY, CDR2 FQNENV. The CDR3 is 16 amino acids. Unmatched junction bases numbered 10, after V lost 5 bases and J lost 5 bases. CDR3 sequence (DNA): TGTGCCAGCAGCAGCAATCATGGGACAGGGGAAGATACGCAGTATTTT. Translation gives CASSSNHGTGEDTQYF. The entire variable domain, with the rest obtained from reference TRBV16 and TRBJ2-3, is as follows: GEEVAQTPKHLVRGEGQKAKLYCAPIKGHSYVFWYQQVLKNEFKFLISFQNENVFDETGMPKERFSAKCLPNSPCSLEIQATKLEDSAVYFCASSSNHGTGEDTQYFGPGTRLTVL.

The rearrangement links TRBV15 to TRBJ2-7; 8 positions agree with TRBD2. Germline loops: CDR1 LNHNV, CDR2 YYDKDF (reference sequence). V lost 0 bases to trimming and J lost 1 base; unmatched junction nucleotides: 11. The CDR3 is 18 amino acids. The CDR3 spells CATSRDSRAGGLSYEQYF. The CDR3, as DNA: TGTGCCACCAGCAGAGATTCACGGGCGGGGGGACTTTCCTACGAGCAGTACTTC.

The chain recombines TRBV7-9 with TRBJ1-5, with TRBD1 identical over 9 bases. J gave up 11 bases and V 4 bases, and 15 bases lay outside the gene matches. From germline, CDR1 is SEHNR and CDR2 FQNEAQ (reference sequence). This CDR3 region has 16 residues. CDR3 loop: CASSSSAGQGIGSQHF. CDR3 coding DNA: TGTGCCAGCAGCTCTTCGGCCGGACAGGGGATAGGGTCCCAGCATTTT.

The chain carries TRBV2 and TRBJ1-1; 8 bases align to TRBD1. Germline CDR1 reads SNHLY; CDR2 reads FYNNEI. The CDR3 is made up of 14 amino acids. Trimming removed 9 bases from V and 1 base from J; junction bases left unmatched: 7. The CDR3 loop reads CARVPDRGNTEAFF. CDR3 DNA: TGTGCCAGAGTTCCTGACAGGGGGAACACTGAAGCTTTCTTT.

This clone was recorded only once. The chain couples TRBV7-9 to TRBJ1-2; TRBD1 matches at 8 bases. The CDR3 spans 13 residues. After removal of 3 bases from V and 4 bases from J, the junction contained 1 base not matched to a gene. Germline loops: CDR1 SEHNR, CDR2 FQNEAQ (reference sequence). CDR3 nucleotide sequence: TGTGCCAGCAGCTTCCAGGGGGCCTATGGCTACACCTTC. Protein: CASSFQGAYGYTF.

The CDR3, as DNA: TGTGCCAGCAGCCCCTCCGGCGGAACGCAGTATTTT. Its translation: CASSPSGGTQYF. The chain carries TRBV7-9 and TRBJ2-3; no definite D call. The V end was cut by 5 bases, the J end by 9 bases, with 12 bases between. Germline V gives CDR1 SEHNR, CDR2 FQNEAQ (reference sequence). The CDR3 consists of 12 residues.

The chain recombines TRBV7-2 with TRBJ2-7; unclear D gene. This CDR3 contains 16 residues. The germline V gene has CDR1 SGHTA and CDR2 FQGNSA. V was clipped by 0 bases and J by 3 bases, with 15 bases between them. CDR3 region: CASSLARRPDHYEQYF. CDR3 coding DNA: TGTGCCAGCAGCTTAGCGCGCAGGCCAGATCACTACGAGCAGTACTTC.

This chain links TRBV7-3 with TRBJ2-3, with TRBD2 matching 9 bases. The germline V gene encodes CDR1 SGHTA and CDR2 FQGTGA. Trimming removed 5 bases from V and 4 bases from J; junction bases left unmatched: 7. CDR3 length: 15 residues. The CDR3 region is CASSAAGGPPDTQYF. In nucleotides, the CDR3 is TGTGCCAGCAGCGCCGCGGGGGGGCCCCCAGATACGCAGTATTTT. Full variable domain (outside the CDR3, taken from reference TRBV7-3 and TRBJ2-3): GAGVSQTPSNKVTEKGKYVELRCDPISGHTALYWYRQSLGQGPEFLIYFQGTGAADDSGLPNDRFFAVRPEGSVSTLKIQRTERGDSAVYLCASSAAGGPPDTQYFGPGTRLTVL.

The chain links TRBV27 to TRBJ2-7, with D possibly TRBD2 on 6 matching bases. The CDR3 contains 14 residues. The germline V gene encodes CDR1 MNHEY and CDR2 SMNVEV (reference sequence). V gave up 6 bases and J gave up 7 bases, with 19 bases separating them. In nucleotides, the CDR3 is TGTGCCAGCAGCCCCGGGGGACCTGAGCCGGAGCAGTACTTC. Protein product: CASSPGGPEPEQYF.

This sequence joins TRBV9 and TRBJ2-7, with 7 bases fitting TRBD2. V lost 3 bases and J lost 6; bases outside the gene matches: 12. The CDR3 is made up of 15 amino acids. Germline V lookup: CDR1 SGDLS, CDR2 YYNGEE. This chain's CDR3 is CASSGEGKGLSEQYF. In DNA, the CDR3 is TGTGCCAGCAGCGGTGAAGGCAAGGGACTAAGCGAGCAGTACTTC.

This sequence joins TRBV6-5 and TRBJ2-1; 9 bases are shared with TRBD1. Germline CDR1 and CDR2: MNHEY and SVGAGI. The trim removed 8 bases at V and 1 base at J, leaving 0 bases unmatched. CDR3 size: 13 residues. The CDR3 region is CASGQGSYNEQFF. CDR3 in DNA: TGTGCCAGCGGACAGGGGTCCTACAATGAGCAGTTCTTC.

This chain uses TRBV7-9 with TRBJ2-1, with 12 nucleotides matching TRBD2. CDR3 length: 14 residues. Germline V lookup: CDR1 SEHNR, CDR2 FQNEAQ (reference sequence). V was clipped by 5 bases and J by 10 bases; unmatched bases: 6. The CDR3 sequence is CASSLGGLAGEQFF. Here the CDR3 DNA reads TGTGCCAGCAGCCTAGGAGGACTAGCGGGGGAGCAGTTCTTC.

This sequence joins TRBV30 and TRBJ2-3; TRBD2 matches 8 bases. The CDR3 consists of 13 residues. J was trimmed by 6 bases and V by 0 bases; bases with no gene match: 2. Germline V gene data show CDR1 as GTSNPN and CDR2 as SVGIG (reference sequence). The CDR3 nucleotides read TGTGCCTGGAGTGTACTAGCGGAGGATACGCAGTATTTT. Its protein is CAWSVLAEDTQYF.

The chain joins TRBV5-4 to TRBJ2-2; weak D call: TRBD2 (7 bases). The CDR3 is 12 amino acids. V was clipped by 9 bases and J by 4 bases, with 10 bases between them. Germline CDR1 reads SGHNT; CDR2 reads YYREEE (reference sequence). The CDR3 DNA is TGTGCCACGAGGGGGGGCACCGGGGAGCTGTTTTTT. Encoded protein: CATRGGTGELFF.